Following are 30 T cell receptor beta chains from one sample sequenced in a study of blood T cell repertoires in COVID-19. Assay used: immunoSEQ multiplex PCR; TCRdb lists only in-frame clones, some missing. In the table there are fewer than 300,000 clones, approximately 83% of which are singletons. Sequencing was performed on peripheral blood. The receptors come from a person aged 65-85 years with COVID-19, enrolled during active disease.

This clone has ten or more counts. The rearrangement joins TRBV28 to TRBJ1-6; 8 nucleotides agree with TRBD1. From germline, CDR1 is MDHEN and CDR2 SYDVKM. This CDR3 spans 14 amino acids. J lost 7 bases, V lost 6 bases, and 5 bases had no gene match. The CDR3 loop is CASRTTGVNSPLHF. The CDR3 nucleotides are TGTGCCAGCAGGACGACAGGGGTCAATTCACCCCTCCACTTT.

The chain carries TRBV5-1 and TRBJ1-2, with D possibly TRBD1 on 5 matching bases. The CDR3 has 14 residues. Germline lookup yields CDR1 SGHRS and CDR2 YFSETQ. The germline V and J ends were trimmed by 4 bases and 2 bases, with 12 bases remaining between them. CDR3 in amino acids: CASSPQTENYGYTF. CDR3 nucleotides: TGCGCCAGCAGCCCGCAGACAGAGAACTATGGCTACACCTTC.

In this sample, this clone turned up a few times. This chain connects TRBV5-1 to TRBJ2-7, with 8 bases matching TRBD1. The CDR3 covers 15 residues. V shed 2 bases, J shed 4 bases, and the junction held 8 bases outside the gene matches. The germline gives CDR1 SGHRS, CDR2 YFSETQ. The CDR3 DNA follows: TGCGCCAGCAGCTTTACCGGGACAGGAGGATACGAGCAGTACTTC. Translation: CASSFTGTGGYEQYF.

The chain couples TRBV6-5 to TRBJ1-6, with a tentative D call TRBD1 (6 bases). The CDR3 runs to 15 residues. The V end was cut by 5 bases, the J end by 10 bases, with 18 bases between. The germline CDR1 and CDR2 sequences are MNHEY and SVGAGI. CDR3 bases: TGTGCCAGCAGTCTGACAGGAACCACCCCGTCACCCCTCCACTTT. It codes for CASSLTGTTPSPLHF.

This clone was detected only once. This rearrangement joins TRBV7-9 to TRBJ2-5, with D possibly being TRBD2 (6 bases). The CDR3 is 16 amino acids. CDR1 is SEHNR, CDR2 FQNEAQ, per germline (reference sequence). V dropped 5 bases and J dropped 2 bases, with 18 bases sitting between them. CDR3 sequence reads: CASSPMGGGVQETQYF. Here the CDR3 DNA reads TGTGCCAGCAGCCCTATGGGTGGCGGGGTTCAAGAGACCCAGTACTTC.

This clone was detected only a few times. This chain joins TRBV7-2 and TRBJ1-3, with TRBD1 as a possible D gene (5 bases). This CDR3 is built from 15 residues. Germline values: CDR1 SGHTA, CDR2 FQGNSA. V lost 4 bases, J lost 5 bases, and 15 bases lay in between. Here the CDR3 DNA reads TGTGCCAGCAGCTCCATCACAGGTGTGCGAAACACCATATATTTT. This sequence encodes CASSSITGVRNTIYF.

The chain has TRBV27 and TRBJ2-4; the D is unclear. This CDR3 is 16 amino acids long. The ends were cut back, 3 bases at V and 0 bases at J, with 12 bases in the middle. Germline loops: CDR1 MNHEY, CDR2 SMNVEV (reference sequence). CDR3 sequence reads: CASSFGRMLAKNIQYF. The CDR3 DNA is TGTGCCAGCAGTTTTGGCCGTATGCTAGCCAAAAACATTCAGTACTTC.

J is TRBJ1-6 and V is TRBV6-5; 7 bases line up with TRBD1. Trimming cost V 6 bases and J 6 bases; bases outside gene matches: 5. The germline CDR1 and CDR2 sequences are MNHEY and SVGAGI. The length of the CDR3 is 14 residues. The DNA of the CDR3 is TGTGCCAGCAGGCCCGGGACAGTTAATTCACCCCTCCACTTT. Its protein product is CASRPGTVNSPLHF.

V usage is TRBV3-1 (or the pseudogene TRBV3-2) and J usage is TRBJ1-4; no clear D gene. This CDR3 region has 14 residues. Germline CDR1 is LGHDT and CDR2 is YNNKEL (reference sequence). Trimming cost V 2 bases and J 0 bases, with 4 bases left between them. Here the CDR3 reads CASSQQATNEKLFF. The CDR3 coding sequence is TGTGCCAGCAGCCAACAGGCAACTAATGAAAAACTGTTTTTT.

The count of this clone is one. The rearrangement uses TRBV6-4 and TRBJ2-6, with D tentatively TRBD1 (5 bases). The germline V gene encodes CDR1 MRHNA and CDR2 SNTAGT. V was cut by 6 bases and J by 0 bases, with 15 bases left in between. The CDR3 consists of 17 residues. The CDR3 coding sequence is TGTGCCAGCAGCTTGACAGCCCTCGGCTCTGGGGCCAACGTCCTGACTTTC. It specifies CASSLTALGSGANVLTF.

The rearrangement links TRBV12-3 or TRBV12-4 to TRBJ2-1; no reliable D call. The CDR3 sequence is 13 residues long. V was trimmed by 5 bases and J by 9 bases, leaving 14 bases between them. The CDR3: CASSVSLVGEQFF. The DNA of the CDR3 is TGTGCCAGCAGTGTGTCGCTAGTGGGTGAGCAGTTCTTC.

The V gene is TRBV7-9, the J gene TRBJ1-2, with D possibly matching TRBD1 (5 bases). V was cut by 3 bases and J by 4 bases, with 21 bases left in between. Per germline, CDR1 SEHNR and CDR2 FQNEAQ (reference sequence). This CDR3 comprises 17 residues. The CDR3 bases are TGTGCCAGCAGCTTCCAGATTTCTCAAGACAGAAGCTATGGCTACACCTTC. Translating gives CASSFQISQDRSYGYTF.

This sequence joins TRBV28 and TRBJ2-1; 12 bases agree with TRBD2. The J segment lost 7 bases and the V segment lost 5 bases, leaving 15 bases of the junction unmatched. CDR1 is MDHEN, CDR2 SYDVKM, per germline. The CDR3 length is 18 residues. CDR3 sequence (DNA): TGTGCCAGCAGTCCCGGGGGACTAGCGGGCCCCGGAGTGAATGAGCAGTTCTTC. Protein: CASSPGGLAGPGVNEQFF.

The gene calls are TRBV18 and TRBJ1-3, with D perhaps matching TRBD1 (5 bases). The CDR3 covers 16 residues. Germline V gene sequence: CDR1 KGHSH, CDR2 LQKENI. Trimming removed 7 bases from V and 1 base from J, with 17 bases in between. In DNA form, the CDR3 reads TGTGCCAGCTTCCCCAGGGCAGCATCTTCTGGAAACACCATATATTTT. Encoded protein: CASFPRAASSGNTIYF.

The chain is built from TRBV19 and TRBJ2-5; D perhaps matches TRBD2 (7 bases). Per the germline V gene, CDR1 is LNHDA and CDR2 is SQIVND (reference sequence). V lost 7 bases to trimming and J lost 4 bases, with 13 bases between them. The CDR3 contains 13 residues. CDR3 protein: CASKMGGGETQYF. The CDR3 nucleotides are TGTGCCAGTAAAATGGGAGGGGGAGAGACCCAGTACTTC.

This chain links TRBV5-1 with TRBJ2-7; the match to TRBD2 covers 11 bases. The CDR3 consists of 16 residues. V shed 2 bases, J shed 5 bases, and the junction held 9 bases outside the gene matches. Germline V gene lookup returns CDR1 SGHRS and CDR2 YFSETQ. CDR3 DNA sequence: TGCGCCAGCAGCTTCTCGACTAGCGGGGCCTTGGACGAGCAGTACTTC. Translated: CASSFSTSGALDEQYF.

V usage is TRBV2 and J usage is TRBJ2-2; perhaps TRBD2 as D (6 bases). The CDR3 is made up of 15 amino acids. V was shortened by 2 bases and J by 10 bases, with 17 bases between the two germline ends. The germline CDR1 and CDR2 sequences are SNHLY and FYNNEI. CDR3 nucleotides: TGTGCCAGCAGTGAATTAGCTAGCGCCGCCGAGGAGCTGTTTTTT. It translates to CASSELASAAEELFF. The full variable domain, completed using reference TRBV2 and TRBJ2-2, is EPEVTQTPSHQVTQMGQEVILRCVPISNHLYFYWYRQILGQKVEFLVSFYNNEISEKSEIFDDQFSVERPDGSNFTLKIRSTKLEDSAMYFCASSELASAAEELFFGEGSRLTVL.

This clone was observed a few times. The chain couples TRBV5-1 to TRBJ1-1; weak D call: TRBD1 (5 bases). The CDR3 contains 13 residues. V was cut by 4 bases and J by 4 bases, with 11 bases left in between. Germline V lookup: CDR1 SGHRS, CDR2 YFSETQ. The CDR3 nucleotides are TGCGCCAGCAGCAATACAGGTTCCACTGAAGCTTTCTTT. This sequence encodes CASSNTGSTEAFF.

V is TRBV5-4 and J is TRBJ2-3; 14 nucleotides match TRBD2. The trim removed 3 bases at V and 1 base at J, leaving 10 bases unmatched. The germline V gene encodes CDR1 SGHNT and CDR2 YYREEE (reference sequence). The CDR3 has 19 amino acids. The DNA of the CDR3 is TGTGCCAGCAGCTCTTTCGGACTAGCGGGAGGACGGGGCACAGATACGCAGTATTTT. Amino acids: CASSSFGLAGGRGTDTQYF.

The V call is TRBV19, the J call TRBJ2-5; no clear D gene. The CDR3 has 12 residues. Looked up from germline, CDR1 is LNHDA and CDR2 is SQIVND (reference sequence). The V end was cut by 6 bases, the J end by 4 bases, with 9 bases between. CDR3 sequence (DNA): TGTGCCAGTAGGAATGTCGGAGAGACCCAGTACTTC. Its protein product is CASRNVGETQYF. Full variable domain (missing parts from reference TRBV19 and TRBJ2-5): DGGITQSPKYLFRKEGQNVTLSCEQNLNHDAMYWYRQDPGQGLRLIYYSQIVNDFQKGDIAEGYSVSREKKESFPLTVTSAQKNPTAFYLCASRNVGETQYFGPGTRLLVL.

V is TRBV30 and J is TRBJ2-2; perhaps TRBD1 as D (6 bases). The CDR3 runs 11 residues. Trimming pared 7 bases from V and 4 bases from J, leaving 7 bases between. Germline V gene data show CDR1 as GTSNPN and CDR2 as SVGIG (reference sequence). CDR3 amino acids: CASRGTGELFF. CDR3 bases: TGTGCCTCCAGGGGCACCGGGGAGCTGTTTTTT.

The chain carries TRBV7-2 and TRBJ2-2; no definite D call. This CDR3 region has 13 residues. V was pared by 3 bases and J by 1 base, with 3 bases between. CDR1 SGHTA and CDR2 FQGNSA come from the germline V gene. CDR3 nucleotide sequence: TGTGCCAGCAGCTTCGGGAACACCGGGGAGCTGTTTTTT. Amino acid sequence: CASSFGNTGELFF.

This clone was counted a few times. V is TRBV6-5 and J is TRBJ2-1, with TRBD2 as a possible D gene (6 bases). Germline V gene lookup returns CDR1 MNHEY and CDR2 SVGAGI. With 8 bases removed from V and 7 bases from J, the gap between germline ends came to 21 bases. CDR3 length: 15 residues. The CDR3 here is CASQPQTRHQNEQFF. CDR3 DNA: TGTGCCAGCCAACCCCAGACTAGACACCAGAATGAGCAGTTCTTC.

The chain employs TRBV14 and TRBJ1-5; D is ambiguous. There are 13 residues in the CDR3. Germline CDR1 SGHDN, CDR2 FVKESK. Trimming removed 3 bases at V and 7 bases at J, with 10 bases between. CDR3 amino acids: CASSQGLEQPQHF. CDR3 in DNA: TGTGCCAGCAGCCAGGGCTTGGAACAGCCCCAGCATTTT.

V and J are TRBV24-1 and TRBJ1-2; D is ambiguous. Deletions cut 4 bases from V and 8 bases from J, with 16 bases between. This CDR3 has 14 residues. Germline V CDR1 and CDR2: KGHDR, SFDVKD. CDR3 DNA: TGTGCCACCAGTGACCAAGACACTTTACGGGGCTACACCTTC. Encoded protein: CATSDQDTLRGYTF.

The rearrangement uses TRBV15 and TRBJ2-1; maybe TRBD2 (8 bases). The CDR3 is made up of 18 amino acids. The germline gives CDR1 LNHNV, CDR2 YYDKDF (reference sequence). V lost 0 bases to trimming and J lost 7 bases, with 22 bases between them. CDR3 loop: CATSRDQGGLGVENEQFF. CDR3 DNA: TGTGCCACCAGCAGAGATCAGGGGGGACTAGGGGTGGAGAATGAGCAGTTCTTC.

V and J are TRBV18 and TRBJ2-7; the D gene is possibly TRBD2 (7 bases). The CDR3 loop spans 14 amino acids. V was pared by 0 bases and J by 2 bases, with 8 bases between. The germline gives CDR1 KGHSH, CDR2 LQKENI. The DNA for the CDR3 is TGTGCCAGCTCACCACCGGGGGGGCCCTACGAGCAGTACTTC. Translation: CASSPPGGPYEQYF.

CDR3 in DNA: TGTGCCAGCAGGATTGGGACTAGCGGGCTGTATGAGCAGTTCTTC. It codes for CASRIGTSGLYEQFF. The rearrangement links TRBV7-2 to TRBJ2-1; 12 bases line up with TRBD2. This CDR3 has 15 residues. Germline V gene data show CDR1 as SGHTA and CDR2 as FQGNSA. Unmatched junction bases numbered 8, after V lost 6 bases and J lost 8 bases.

The V call is TRBV28, the J call TRBJ2-3; 8 bases agree with TRBD2. Germline values: CDR1 MDHEN, CDR2 SYDVKM. The CDR3 loop spans 14 amino acids. J lost 4 bases, V lost 3 bases, and 3 bases had no gene match. The CDR3 DNA reads as TGTGCCAGCAGTTTTACGGGAGGGCCAGATACGCAGTATTTT. Its translation is CASSFTGGPDTQYF.

The V gene is TRBV6-1, the J gene TRBJ1-3; D uncertain. CDR1 and CDR2 from the germline V gene are MNHNS and SASEGT. Trimming removed 3 bases at V and 8 bases at J, with 20 bases between. The CDR3 is 16 amino acids. In DNA form, the CDR3 reads TGTGCCAGCAGTGACATGGGGAGGCCAATCCGAGACACCATATATTTT. Its translation: CASSDMGRPIRDTIYF.